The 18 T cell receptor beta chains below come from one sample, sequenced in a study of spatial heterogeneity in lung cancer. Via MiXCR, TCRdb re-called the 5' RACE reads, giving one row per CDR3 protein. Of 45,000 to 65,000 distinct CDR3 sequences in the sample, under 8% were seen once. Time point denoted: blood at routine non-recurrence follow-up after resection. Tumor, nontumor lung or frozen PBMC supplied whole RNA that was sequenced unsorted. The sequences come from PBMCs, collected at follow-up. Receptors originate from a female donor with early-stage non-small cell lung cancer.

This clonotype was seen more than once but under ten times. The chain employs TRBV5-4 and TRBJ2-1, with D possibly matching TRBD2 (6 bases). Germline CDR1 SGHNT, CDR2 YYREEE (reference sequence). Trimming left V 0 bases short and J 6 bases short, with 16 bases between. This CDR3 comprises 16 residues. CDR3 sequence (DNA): TGTGCCAGCAGCTTGGGTGGAGGGCTGAGTCTCAATGAGCAGTTCTTC. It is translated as CASSLGGGLSLNEQFF. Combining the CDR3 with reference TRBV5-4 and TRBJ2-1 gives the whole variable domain ETGVTQSPTHLIKTRGQQVTLRCSSQSGHNTVSWYQQALGQGPQFIFQYYREEENGRGNFPPRFSGLQFPNYSSELNVNALELDDSALYLCASSLGGGLSLNEQFFGPGTRLTVL.

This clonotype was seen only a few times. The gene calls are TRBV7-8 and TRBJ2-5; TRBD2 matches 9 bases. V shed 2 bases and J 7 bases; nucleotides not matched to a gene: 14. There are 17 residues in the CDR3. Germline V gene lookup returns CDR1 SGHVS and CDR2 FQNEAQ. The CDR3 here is CASSLTGLASNYGTQYF. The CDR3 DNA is TGTGCCAGCAGCTTAACGGGACTAGCAAGTAATTATGGGACCCAGTACTTC.

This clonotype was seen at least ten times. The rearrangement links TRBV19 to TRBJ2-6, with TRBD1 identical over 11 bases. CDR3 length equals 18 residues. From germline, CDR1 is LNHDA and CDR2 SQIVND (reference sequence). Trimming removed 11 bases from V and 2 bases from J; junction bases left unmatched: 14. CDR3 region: CARHCPDRGLAGANVLTF. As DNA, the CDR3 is TGTGCCCGCCATTGCCCGGACAGGGGGCTAGCTGGGGCCAACGTCCTGACTTTC.

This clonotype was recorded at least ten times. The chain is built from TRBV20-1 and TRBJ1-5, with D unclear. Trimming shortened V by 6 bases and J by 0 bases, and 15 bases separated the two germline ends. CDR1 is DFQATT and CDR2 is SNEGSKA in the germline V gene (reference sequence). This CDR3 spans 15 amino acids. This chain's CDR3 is CSALRGPYSNQPQHF. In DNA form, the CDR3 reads TGCAGTGCCCTCCGAGGGCCTTATAGCAATCAGCCCCAGCATTTT.

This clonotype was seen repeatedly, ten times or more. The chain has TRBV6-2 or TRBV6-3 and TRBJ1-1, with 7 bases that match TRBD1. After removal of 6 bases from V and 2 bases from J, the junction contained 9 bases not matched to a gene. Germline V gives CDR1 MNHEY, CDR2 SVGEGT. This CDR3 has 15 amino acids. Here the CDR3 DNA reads TGTGCCAGCAGCCCGATAGACAGGGCTAACACTGAAGCTTTCTTT. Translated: CASSPIDRANTEAFF.

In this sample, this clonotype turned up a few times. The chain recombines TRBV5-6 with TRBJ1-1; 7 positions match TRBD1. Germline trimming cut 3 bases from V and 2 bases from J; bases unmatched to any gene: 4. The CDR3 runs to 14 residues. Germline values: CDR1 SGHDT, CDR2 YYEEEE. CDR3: CASSWDRVNTEAFF. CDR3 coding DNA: TGTGCCAGCAGCTGGGACAGAGTTAACACTGAAGCTTTCTTT.

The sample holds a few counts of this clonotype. In DNA, the CDR3 is TGTGCCAGCAGCCTCCGGGACGGAGCCTACGAGCAGTACTTC. This gives the protein CASSLRDGAYEQYF. V usage is TRBV11-3 and J usage is TRBJ2-7, with D perhaps TRBD1 or TRBD2 (5 bases each). Looked up from germline, CDR1 is SGHNT and CDR2 is YENEEA. The CDR3 totals 14 residues. Trimming pared 5 bases from V and 2 bases from J, leaving 13 bases between.

CDR3 DNA: TGTGCCAGCAGTCCCAGGCCATCTAGCACAGATACGCAGTATTTT. This encodes CASSPRPSSTDTQYF. The chain is built from TRBV6-2 or TRBV6-3 and TRBJ2-3; D gene ambiguous. Trimming stripped 5 bases from V and 0 bases from J, with 12 bases between. The CDR3 contains 15 residues. Germline V gene lookup returns CDR1 MNHEY and CDR2 SVGEGT.

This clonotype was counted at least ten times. CDR3 DNA: TGTGCCAGCAGGAAGGGTGATGGCTACACCTTC. It translates to CASRKGDGYTF. The rearrangement uses TRBV28 and TRBJ1-2; D gene uncertain. Germline V gives CDR1 MDHEN, CDR2 SYDVKM. The CDR3 length is 11 residues. The V end lost 6 bases, the J end lost 6 bases, and 8 bases lay between the germline ends.

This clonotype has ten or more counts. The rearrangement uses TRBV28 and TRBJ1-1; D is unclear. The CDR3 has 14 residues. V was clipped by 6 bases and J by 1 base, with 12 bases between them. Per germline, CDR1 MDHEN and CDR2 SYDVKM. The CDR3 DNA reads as TGTGCCAGCAGAACATCAGGTAGGAACACTGAAGCTTTCTTT. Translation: CASRTSGRNTEAFF.

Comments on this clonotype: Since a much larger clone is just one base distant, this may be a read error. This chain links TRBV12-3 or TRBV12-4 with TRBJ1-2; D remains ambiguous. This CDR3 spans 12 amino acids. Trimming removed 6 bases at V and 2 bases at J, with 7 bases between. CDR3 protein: CASSSGNYGYTF. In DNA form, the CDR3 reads TGTGCCAGCAGCTCCGGGAACTATGGCTACACCTTC.

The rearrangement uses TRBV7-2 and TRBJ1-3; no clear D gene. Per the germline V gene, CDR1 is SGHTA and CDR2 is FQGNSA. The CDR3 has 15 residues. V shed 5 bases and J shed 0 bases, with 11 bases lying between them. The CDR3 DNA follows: TGTGCCAGCAGCCCCCGACGGCACTCTGGAAACACCATATATTTT. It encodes CASSPRRHSGNTIYF.

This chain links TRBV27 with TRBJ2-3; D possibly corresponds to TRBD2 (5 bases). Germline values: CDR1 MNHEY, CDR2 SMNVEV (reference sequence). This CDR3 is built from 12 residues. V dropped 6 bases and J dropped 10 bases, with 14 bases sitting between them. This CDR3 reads CASSRAGLAQYF. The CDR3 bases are TGTGCCAGCAGCCGCGCCGGACTCGCGCAGTATTTT.

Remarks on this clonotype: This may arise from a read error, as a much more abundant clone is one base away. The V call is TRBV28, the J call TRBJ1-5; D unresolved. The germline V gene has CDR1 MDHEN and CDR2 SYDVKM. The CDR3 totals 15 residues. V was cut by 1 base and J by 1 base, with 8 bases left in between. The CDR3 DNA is TGTGCCAGCAGTTTATACGGTTACAGCAATCAGCCCCAGCATTTT. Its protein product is CASSLYGYSNQPQHF.

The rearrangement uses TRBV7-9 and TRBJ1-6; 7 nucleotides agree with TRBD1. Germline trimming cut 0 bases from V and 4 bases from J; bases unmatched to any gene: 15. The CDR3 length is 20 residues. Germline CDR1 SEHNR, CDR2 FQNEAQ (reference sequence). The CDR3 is CASSLAGPRTGLSYNSPLHF. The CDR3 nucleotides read TGTGCCAGCAGCTTAGCGGGTCCTCGGACAGGCTTGTCTTATAATTCACCCCTCCACTTT.

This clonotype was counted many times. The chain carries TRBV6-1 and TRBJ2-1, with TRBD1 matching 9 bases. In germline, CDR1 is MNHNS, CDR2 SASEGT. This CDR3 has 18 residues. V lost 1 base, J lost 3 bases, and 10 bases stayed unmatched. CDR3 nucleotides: TGTGCCAGCAGTGAAGATAGTGTCGGGACAGGGTTCTACAATGAGCAGTTCTTC. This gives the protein CASSEDSVGTGFYNEQFF.

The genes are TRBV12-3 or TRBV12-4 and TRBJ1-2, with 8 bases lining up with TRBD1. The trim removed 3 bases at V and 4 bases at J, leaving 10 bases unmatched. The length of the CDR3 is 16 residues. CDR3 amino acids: CASSLSKDRVTYGYTF. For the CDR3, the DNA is TGTGCCAGCAGTTTGTCGAAGGACAGGGTGACCTATGGCTACACCTTC.

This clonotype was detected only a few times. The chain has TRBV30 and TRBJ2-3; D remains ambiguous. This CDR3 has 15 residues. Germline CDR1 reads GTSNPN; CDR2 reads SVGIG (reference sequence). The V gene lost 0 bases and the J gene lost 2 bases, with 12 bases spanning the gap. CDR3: CAWSVRVGPTDTQYF. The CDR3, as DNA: TGTGCCTGGAGTGTACGGGTCGGCCCCACAGATACGCAGTATTTT.